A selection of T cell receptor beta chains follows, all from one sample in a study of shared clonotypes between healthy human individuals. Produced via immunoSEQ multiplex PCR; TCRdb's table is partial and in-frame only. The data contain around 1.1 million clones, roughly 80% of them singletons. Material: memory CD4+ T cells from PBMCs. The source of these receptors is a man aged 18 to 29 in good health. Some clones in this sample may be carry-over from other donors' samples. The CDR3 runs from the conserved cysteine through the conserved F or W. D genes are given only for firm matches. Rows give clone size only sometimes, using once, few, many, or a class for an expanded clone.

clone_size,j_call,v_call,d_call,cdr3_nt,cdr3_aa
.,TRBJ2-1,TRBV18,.,TGTGCCAGCTCACTCCTTGGGCAGGGCCGAGACAATGAGCAGTTCTTC,CASSLLGQGRDNEQFF
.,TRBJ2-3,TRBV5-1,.,TGCGCCAGCAGCTATGGCGGGGATAGCACAGATACGCAGTATTTT,CASSYGGDSTDTQYF
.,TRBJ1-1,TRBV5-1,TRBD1,TGCGCCAGCAGCTGGACAGGGGGCAATACTGAAGCTTTCTTT,CASSWTGGNTEAFF
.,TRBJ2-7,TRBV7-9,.,TGTGCCAGCAGCTTTGCGTCCCGGAATGGCGAGCAGTACTTC,CASSFASRNGEQYF
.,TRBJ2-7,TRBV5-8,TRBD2,TGTGCCAGCAGCGCGCGACTAGCCGGGCAGTACTTC,CASSARLAGQYF
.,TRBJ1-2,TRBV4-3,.,TGCGCCAGCAGCCCGGACCCAAGAACGGATGGCTACACCTTC,CASSPDPRTDGYTF
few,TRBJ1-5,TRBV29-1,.,TGCAGCGCAGCTACAGGGAATAGCAATCAGCCCCAGCATTTT,CSAATGNSNQPQHF
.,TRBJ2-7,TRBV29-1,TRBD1,TGCAGCGTGGGAACGGGACAGCTCCCCTACGAGCAGTACTTC,CSVGTGQLPYEQYF
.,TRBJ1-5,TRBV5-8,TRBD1,TGTGCCGGCGGGAGAGGGGGCGATTTTGATCAGCCCCAGCATTTT,CAGGRGGDFDQPQHF
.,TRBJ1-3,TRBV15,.,TGTGCCACCAGCACCGATGGAAACACCATATATTTT,CATSTDGNTIYF
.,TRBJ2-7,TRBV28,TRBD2,TGTGCCAGCCTAACCCTAGCGGGAGGTCGGCACGAGCAGTACTTC,CASLTLAGGRHEQYF
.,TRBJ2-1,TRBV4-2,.,TGTGCCAGCAGCCAAGTCGGCCGCAGATACAATGAGCAGTTCTTC,CASSQVGRRYNEQFF
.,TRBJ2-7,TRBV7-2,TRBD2,TGTGCCAGCAGCTTTTGGGGAGGGCCCCGCGAGCAGTACTTC,CASSFWGGPREQYF
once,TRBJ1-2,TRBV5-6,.,TGTGCCAGCAGCTTGGAGCCCGGGCCCTATGGCTACACCTTC,CASSLEPGPYGYTF
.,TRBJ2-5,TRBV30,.,TGTGCCTGGAGTTTCCCTGGGAGCAGACAAGAGACCCAGTACTTC,CAWSFPGSRQETQYF
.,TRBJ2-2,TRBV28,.,TGTGCCAGCAACCTTCCTTCGGTAGGGGAGCTGTTTTTT,CASNLPSVGELFF
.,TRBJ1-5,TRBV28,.,TGTGCCAGCACCGGCTATGGGCAGCCCCAGCATTTT,CASTGYGQPQHF
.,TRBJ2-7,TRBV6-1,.,TGTGCCAGCAGTGAAGGAACGGGAGTCGAGCAGTACTTC,CASSEGTGVEQYF
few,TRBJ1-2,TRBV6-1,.,TGTGCCAGCAGTGAAGCCGGACGGGGGGCAGACTACACCTTC,CASSEAGRGADYTF
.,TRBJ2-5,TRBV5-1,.,TGCGCCAGCAGCCCCGGGTCGGGGGGCTTCGAGACCCAGTACTTC,CASSPGSGGFETQYF
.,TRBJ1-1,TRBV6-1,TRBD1,TGTGCCAGCAGACGACAGGGGGCCGCTGAAGCTTTCTTT,CASRRQGAAEAFF
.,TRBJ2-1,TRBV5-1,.,TGCGCCAGCAGCTTGGATGGGGGAGCAGGGAGTTTAGAGCAGTTCTTC,CASSLDGGAGSLEQFF
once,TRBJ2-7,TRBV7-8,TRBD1,TGTGCCAGCAGCTTACGGGGACAGGGATACGAGCAGTACTTC,CASSLRGQGYEQYF
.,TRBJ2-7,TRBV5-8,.,TGTGCCAGCAGGTGGACAGGGAGGGCCTACGAGCAGTACTTC,CASRWTGRAYEQYF
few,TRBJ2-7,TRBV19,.,TGTGCCAGCCCTGAGACGGGGAAGGAGGACGAGCAGTACTTC,CASPETGKEDEQYF
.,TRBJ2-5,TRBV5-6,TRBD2,TGTGCCAGCAGCTCCCTCGGACTAGTAGACGAGACCCAGTACTTC,CASSSLGLVDETQYF
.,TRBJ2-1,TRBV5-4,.,TGTGCCAGCAGCCTGGCGGGCCGGGGGCCCTACAATGAGCAGTTCTTC,CASSLAGRGPYNEQFF